A single T cell receptor (beta chain) is shown here with its context. J was trimmed by 5 bases and V by 4 bases; bases with no gene match: 4. CDR1 and CDR2 from the germline V gene are SNHLY and FYNNEI. The CDR3 contains 16 residues. The source of the sample is a study of blood T cell repertoires in COVID-19. Across the study: The United States, Italy and Spain supplied acute and convalescent COVID-19 samples.

Some clones are missing from TCRdb's copy, which holds only in-frame ones; the method was immunoSEQ multiplex PCR. The sample consists of about 220,000 clones, roughly four fifths of them appearing once. This clonotype was sampled from a young woman who had recovered from COVID-19. The V and J genes are TRBV2 and TRBJ2-2; 13 bases match TRBD2. Material for sequencing was peripheral blood. This CDR3 reads CASSVGTSGMTGELFF. The CDR3 DNA sequence: TGTGCCAGCAGTGTTGGGACTAGCGGGATGACCGGGGAGCTGTTTTTT.